This record covers a single T cell receptor beta chain. Antigen: not known. Sequencing was performed with immunoSEQ multiplex PCR; in TCRdb, only in-frame clones are kept and a portion is missing. The table includes over 50,000 clones, roughly 80% detected once. The CDR3 is made up of 14 amino acids. With 3 bases clipped from V and 2 bases from J, the junction kept 2 bases outside the gene matches. Germline CDR1 SGHRS, CDR2 YFSETQ. The sample originates from a study of OX40 agonist ivuxolimab in advanced cancers. General observations from the study: Clonal expansion from baseline to week 6 occurred in both CD4+ and CD8+ T cells. The mean number of expanded clones was higher in CD8+ T cells than in CD4+. Relatively little clonal expansion, among the lowest observed, appeared in partial responders at 0.1-3.0 mg/kg. Determination of antigen specificity was not performed for the expanded peripheral T cells.

The sequence was collected from an adult with an advanced solid tumor such as melanoma, head and neck, liver or kidney cancer. This chain links TRBV5-1 with TRBJ2-7; 10 bases map to TRBD1. This sample comprised CD4+ or CD8+ T cells sorted from blood, obtained in a trial of the OX40 agonist ivuxolimab. The chain's CDR3 is CASSWDRGTYEQYF. The CDR3, as DNA: TGCGCCAGCAGCTGGGACAGGGGTACCTACGAGCAGTACTTC.